This T cell receptor beta chain is drawn from a study of blood T cell repertoires in COVID-19. Trimming shortened V by 6 bases and J by 6 bases, and 9 bases separated the two germline ends. The CDR3 is made up of 13 amino acids. A few counts support this clone. In the authors' workflow: Amplification with reference gene primers provided the estimates of nucleated cell counts. Using immunoSEQ multiplex PCR, the repertoire was profiled, and TCRdb retains in-frame clones only, with some absent. V and J calls and clone size are as listed in that table; D and trimming were resolved from the DNA. This sample has some 69,000 clones, with about 82% found just once.

Sequenced input: peripheral blood. The TCR comes from a woman aged 55-70 years with acute or convalescent COVID-19. J is TRBJ1-6 and V is TRBV12-3 or TRBV12-4; D unclear. The CDR3 spells CASRSTFNSPLHF. The DNA for the CDR3 is TGTGCCAGCAGGTCTACTTTTAATTCACCCCTCCACTTT.